This T cell receptor beta chain was recovered during a study of fetal regulatory T cell absence and autoimmunity. V was pared by 5 bases and J by 10 bases, with 15 bases between. CDR3 length equals 13 residues. Germline CDR1 is GTSNPN and CDR2 is SVGIG (reference sequence). Sequenced by immunoSEQ multiplex PCR; TCRdb stores in-frame clones only, minus some. The data show about 95,000 clones, with 55% to 75% seen just once and 1.5% to 2.5% held by the top ten. The clonotype comes from a male donor with IPEX syndrome. V gene TRBV30 combines with J gene TRBJ1-6; no firm D call. The sequencing sample was made of pancreas tissue. In DNA form, the CDR3 reads TGTGCCTGGGCGGCCTCGAGGAGCTCACCCCTCCACTTT. It yields the protein CAWAASRSSPLHF.